The 24 T cell receptor beta chains below were found in one sample sequenced in a study of T cell repertoires in ileal Crohn's disease. Sequenced by immunoSEQ multiplex PCR; TCRdb stores in-frame clones only, minus some. The sample holds about 2,400 clones, around 76% seen once. Source material: ileal tissue. These receptors were obtained from an adult with Crohn's disease.

This clone was recorded a few times. The chain joins TRBV21-1 to TRBJ2-6; the DNA was not compared with TRBD1, the D call given in the table. TRBV21-1 is a known pseudogene. The CDR3 runs 17 residues. The CDR3 region is CASSKPGQDSGANVLTF. In DNA form, the CDR3 reads TGTGCCAGCAGCAAACCGGGACAGGACTCTGGGGCCAACGTCCTGACTTTC.

The chain carries TRBV18 and TRBJ1-2; D unclear. The germline CDR1 and CDR2 sequences are KGHSH and LQKENI. This CDR3 has 13 residues. V lost 0 bases to trimming and J lost 5 bases, with 7 bases between them. The DNA of the CDR3 is TGTGCCAGCTCACCACCGTCGGGGTATGGCTACACCTTC. Translation gives CASSPPSGYGYTF.

In this sample, this clone turned up once. The chain has TRBV7-6 and TRBJ2-5; D may be TRBD2 (5 bases). Trimming removed 2 bases from V and 3 bases from J, with 7 bases in between. Per the germline V gene, CDR1 is SGHVS and CDR2 is FNYEAQ. CDR3 length: 13 residues. This CDR3 is CASSLFGKETQYF. In DNA, the CDR3 is TGTGCCAGCAGCTTATTCGGGAAAGAGACCCAGTACTTC.

The chain recombines TRBV30 with TRBJ1-2; TRBD1 is a possible D gene (6 bases). V lost 7 bases, J lost 6 bases, and 12 bases lay in between. Germline-derived CDR1 and CDR2 are GTSNPN and SVGIG (reference sequence). CDR3 size: 11 residues. The CDR3 DNA reads as TGTGCCTCCCACCAGGGGAATGGCTACACCTTC. Its translation is CASHQGNGYTF.

The chain has TRBV27 and TRBJ2-3; 10 bases are shared with TRBD2. V dropped 6 bases and J dropped 1; count of bases not matched to a gene: 4. CDR3 length equals 15 residues. Germline CDR1 MNHEY, CDR2 SMNVEV (reference sequence). The CDR3 spells CASRLLAGRTDTQYF. As DNA, the CDR3 is TGTGCCAGCAGATTACTAGCGGGGCGCACAGATACGCAGTATTTT.

Only a few counts were recorded for this clone. This sequence joins TRBV7-3 and TRBJ2-3, with TRBD2 matching over 8 bases. Germline V lookup: CDR1 SGHTA, CDR2 FQGTGA. This CDR3 has 15 residues. V lost 2 bases and J lost 2; bases outside the gene matches: 3. The CDR3 sequence: CASSLRGGDTDTQYF. CDR3 sequence (DNA): TGTGCCAGCAGCTTACGGGGGGGGGACACAGATACGCAGTATTTT.

This chain links TRBV27 with TRBJ1-2; D may be TRBD1 (6 bases). Germline CDR1 is MNHEY and CDR2 is SMNVEV (reference sequence). Between the trimmed V and J ends, which lost 6 bases and 3 bases, there was a span of 14 bases. There are 14 residues in the CDR3. The CDR3 DNA reads TGTGCCAGCAGCCCTTTCAGGGGATACTATGGCTACACCTTC. Translated, it gives CASSPFRGYYGYTF.

The chain is built from TRBV2 and TRBJ2-7; possible D gene TRBD2, 7 bases. The CDR3 covers 15 residues. Trimming removed 9 bases from V and 2 bases from J, with 20 bases in between. CDR1 SNHLY and CDR2 FYNNEI come from the germline V gene. The CDR3 nucleotides are TGTGCCAGTAGATCACAGGGAGGGTTCCCCTACGAGCAGTACGTC. Translated, it gives CASRSQGGFPYEQYV.

This rearrangement joins TRBV4-3 to TRBJ2-7, with TRBD2 as a possible D gene (6 bases). CDR3 length: 16 amino acids. Germline CDR1 LGHNA, CDR2 YSLEER. The V end was cut by 4 bases, the J end by 4 bases, with 20 bases between. The CDR3 nucleotides are TGCGCCAGCAGCCGGGGAACCGGGGGATCGACTTACGAGCAGTACTTC. Encoded protein: CASSRGTGGSTYEQYF.

This clone came up a few times. V gene TRBV7-9 combines with J gene TRBJ2-2; 12 bases agree with TRBD2. V was clipped by 5 bases and J by 2 bases; unmatched bases: 12. The CDR3 is 19 amino acids. Per germline, CDR1 SEHNR and CDR2 FQNEAQ (reference sequence). CDR3 sequence (DNA): TGTGCCAGCAGCCCGACGCAGACTAGCGGGAGTTTAAACACCGGGGAGCTGTTTTTT. Its protein is CASSPTQTSGSLNTGELFF. Full variable domain (remainder filled in from reference TRBV7-9 and TRBJ2-2): DTGVSQNPRHKITKRGQNVTFRCDPISEHNRLYWYRQTLGQGPEFLTYFQNEAQLEKSRLLSDRFSAERPKGSFSTLEIQRTEQGDSAMYLCASSPTQTSGSLNTGELFFGEGSRLTVL.

There are a few counts of this clone. CDR3 residues: CASSTTQGVGNTIYF. The DNA for the CDR3 is TGTGCCAGCAGTACAACCCAGGGGGTTGGAAACACCATATATTTT. The rearrangement uses TRBV9 and TRBJ1-3; the match to TRBD1 covers 7 bases. The CDR3 has 15 residues. CDR1 is SGDLS and CDR2 is YYNGEE in the germline V gene. With V trimmed by 5 bases and J by 3 bases, 8 bases remained unmatched.

This clone was counted between two and nine times. This chain uses TRBV19 with TRBJ2-1, with 7 nucleotides matching TRBD2. V lost 7 bases to trimming and J lost 6 bases; unmatched junction nucleotides: 15. CDR1 and CDR2 from the germline V gene are LNHDA and SQIVND (reference sequence). The CDR3 extends over 16 amino acids. The CDR3 reads CASTFGTTLNFNEQFF. In DNA, the CDR3 is TGTGCCAGTACGTTCGGGACTACCCTAAATTTCAATGAGCAGTTCTTC.

The chain combines TRBV14 with TRBJ2-7, with a possible D match to TRBD1 (5 bases). The CDR3 runs to 16 residues. From germline, CDR1 is SGHDN and CDR2 FVKESK. Between the trimmed V and J ends, which lost 1 base and 0 bases, there was a span of 13 bases. CDR3 sequence (DNA): TGTGCCAGCAGCCAAGGTGCAGGGTTCTCCTCCTACGAGCAGTACTTC. Its translation: CASSQGAGFSSYEQYF.

There are a few counts of this clone. The chain has TRBV6-1 and TRBJ2-7; TRBD1 matches at 8 bases. The J segment lost 5 bases and the V segment lost 8 bases, leaving 11 bases of the junction unmatched. This CDR3 has 14 residues. Germline CDR1 reads MNHNS; CDR2 reads SASEGT. DNA of the CDR3: TGTGCCAGCCTCAGGGGGCAGGGGTCCCACGAGCAGTACGTC. Amino acids: CASLRGQGSHEQYV.

This rearrangement joins TRBV18 to TRBJ2-7, with TRBD2 matching 8 bases. This CDR3 contains 17 residues. V shed 2 bases, J shed 11 bases, and the junction held 20 bases outside the gene matches. Germline values: CDR1 KGHSH, CDR2 LQKENI. DNA of the CDR3: TGTGCCAGCTCACCATCCCGGCGAGCGGGGGCGGGGGAGAAGGAGTACGTC. Amino acids: CASSPSRRAGAGEKEYV.

The genes are TRBV21-1 and TRBJ1-5; the DNA was not used to check the table's D call, TRBD1. TRBV21-1 is a documented pseudogene. The CDR3 is made up of 17 amino acids. Written as DNA, the CDR3 is TGTGCCAGCAGCAAAGTTATCGACAGGTCGGAGCTTCAGCCCCAGCATTTT. It translates to CASSKVIDRSELQPQHF.

The rearrangement joins TRBV20-1 to TRBJ1-2, with D unresolved. Germline V gives CDR1 DFQATT, CDR2 SNEGSKA (reference sequence). V was pared by 5 bases and J by 5 bases, with 9 bases between. The CDR3 runs 11 residues. This CDR3 is CSAGRPYGYTF. CDR3 sequence (DNA): TGCAGTGCTGGGCGCCCTTATGGCTACACCTTC.

The rearrangement links TRBV2 to TRBJ1-1; 7 bases line up with TRBD1. J lost 6 bases, V lost 4 bases, and 11 bases had no gene match. This CDR3 comprises 15 residues. CDR1 and CDR2 (germline): SNHLY, FYNNEI. The DNA for the CDR3 is TGTGCCAGCAGTGGAGGGGGGCGTGACAGGGCTGAAGCTTTCTTT. Protein: CASSGGGRDRAEAFF.

A remark on this clone: The identical CDR3 is also encoded by other nucleotide sequences in the sample. Here the CDR3 reads CASSSSGDLISGANVLTF. The CDR3 bases are TGCGCCAGCAGCTCATCAGGGGACCTGATCTCTGGGGCCAACGTCCTGACTTTC. The rearrangement joins TRBV5-1 to TRBJ2-6, with D tentatively TRBD1 (6 bases). Trimming removed 3 bases from V and 0 bases from J, with 16 bases in between. Germline V lookup: CDR1 SGHRS, CDR2 YFSETQ. The CDR3 consists of 18 residues.

The genes are TRBV7-2 and TRBJ1-5; unclear D gene. CDR1 and CDR2 (germline): SGHTA, FQGNSA. Trimming cost V 1 base and J 3 bases, with 10 bases left between them. This CDR3 has 15 residues. For the CDR3, the DNA is TGTGCCAGCAGCTTAGGAGCCTTATTCAATCAGCCCCAGCATTTT. It specifies CASSLGALFNQPQHF.

The CDR3 coding sequence is TGTGCCAGCAGTGACCAGACAGGGGGAGCAGATACGCAGTATTTT. Translation: CASSDQTGGADTQYF. The gene calls are TRBV6-4 and TRBJ2-3; TRBD1 aligns across 9 bases. There are 15 residues in the CDR3. The J segment lost 4 bases and the V segment lost 2 bases, leaving 4 bases of the junction unmatched. Germline assignment: CDR1 MRHNA and CDR2 SNTAGT.

The CDR3 sequence is CASSLGTGTYEQYF. CDR3 coding DNA: TGTGCCAGCAGCTTGGGGACAGGAACCTACGAGCAGTACTTC. The chain carries TRBV5-5 and TRBJ2-7, with 7 bases lining up with TRBD1. The germline V gene has CDR1 SGHKS and CDR2 YYEKEE (reference sequence). This CDR3 contains 14 residues. Losses at the gene ends were 0 bases for V and 2 bases for J; bases not matched to a gene: 2.

The chain combines TRBV27 with TRBJ1-6; 8 bases are a match to TRBD1. V lost 4 bases and J lost 10; bases outside the gene matches: 9. The germline V gene encodes CDR1 MNHEY and CDR2 SMNVEV (reference sequence). This CDR3 is 15 amino acids long. CDR3 protein: CASSSWAGGRSPLHF. The CDR3 DNA sequence: TGTGCCAGCAGTTCCTGGGCAGGGGGCAGATCACCCCTCCACTTT.

The V call is TRBV7-6, the J call TRBJ1-1; no firm D call. From germline, CDR1 is SGHVS and CDR2 FNYEAQ. This CDR3 has 14 amino acids. V lost 5 bases and J 0 bases, leaving 10 bases between the germline ends. The CDR3 sequence is CASSLNSVNTEAFF. As DNA, the CDR3 is TGTGCCAGCAGCCTAAATTCGGTGAACACTGAAGCTTTCTTT.